This T cell receptor (beta chain) comes out of a study of CD8 T cells in Susac syndrome. Losses at the gene ends were 5 bases for V and 5 bases for J; bases not matched to a gene: 7. Germline CDR1 and CDR2: MNHNS and SASEGT. This CDR3 has 16 amino acids. The diagnostic criteria were recently defined, and patients with Susac syndrome met them for definite or probable disease. cDNA came from approximately 0.5 to 1 ug RNA primed by random hexamers. Multiplex immunoSEQ PCR targeted 54 Vbeta and 13 Jbeta TCR beta segments. Via MiXCR, TCRdb re-called the immunoSEQ multiplex PCR reads, giving one row per CDR3 protein. The sample has about 120,000 distinct CDR3 sequences; about 93% are singletons.

This sequence was found in a human donor with Susac syndrome. Sequencing was carried out using CD8+ T cells from PBMCs. The V gene is TRBV6-1, the J gene TRBJ1-6; 9 bases map to TRBD1. In nucleotides, the CDR3 is TGTGCCAGCAGTCAGGACGGGACAGGGAATAATTCACCCCTCCACTTT. Translated: CASSQDGTGNNSPLHF.